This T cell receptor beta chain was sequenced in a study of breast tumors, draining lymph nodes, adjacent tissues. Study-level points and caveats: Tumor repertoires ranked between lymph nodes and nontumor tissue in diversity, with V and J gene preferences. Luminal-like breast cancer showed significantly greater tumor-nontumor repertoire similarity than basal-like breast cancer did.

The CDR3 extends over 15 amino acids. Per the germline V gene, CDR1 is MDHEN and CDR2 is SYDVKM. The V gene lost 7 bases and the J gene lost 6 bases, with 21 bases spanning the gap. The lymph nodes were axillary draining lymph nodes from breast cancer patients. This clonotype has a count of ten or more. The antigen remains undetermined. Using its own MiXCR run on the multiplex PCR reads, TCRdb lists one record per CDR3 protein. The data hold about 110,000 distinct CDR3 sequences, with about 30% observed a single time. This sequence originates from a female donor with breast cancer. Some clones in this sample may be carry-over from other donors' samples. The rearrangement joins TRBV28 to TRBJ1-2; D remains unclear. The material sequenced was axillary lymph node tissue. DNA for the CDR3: TGTGCCAGCACCCTTTCTGTGGGAATCGTTGATGGCTACACCTTC. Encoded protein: CASTLSVGIVDGYTF.